What follows describes a single T cell receptor beta chain. The CDR3 is made up of 15 amino acids. V lost 0 bases and J 1 base, leaving 6 bases between the germline ends. Germline V gene lookup returns CDR1 MNHEY and CDR2 SVGEGT. The data stem from a study of blood T cell repertoires in COVID-19. Using immunoSEQ multiplex PCR, the repertoire was profiled, and TCRdb retains in-frame clones only, with some absent. The table shows roughly 120,000 clones, with more than 65% occurring only once. The sequenced sample consisted of peripheral blood. This clonotype originated in a woman older than 75 with acute or convalescent COVID-19. The genes are TRBV6-2 or TRBV6-3 and TRBJ2-2; unclear D gene. In DNA, the CDR3 is TGTGCCAGCAGTTACTCTGAGCAGAACACCGGGGAGCTGTTTTTT. As protein: CASSYSEQNTGELFF.